This record covers a single T cell receptor beta chain. This clonotype showed up just once. What this receptor recognizes is not known. Per-base quality was not reported, and no clone a single base away is much larger than it. Evidence from a single read is weak. This entry is derived from a study of type 1 regulatory T cells (dated by TCRdb to 2020 to 2022). Some background on the complete study: The study characterized an in vitro protocol that generated a Tr1-enriched, alloantigen-specific CD4 T cell product named T-allo10. T-allo10 was being tested clinically in patients with hematological malignancies who were undergoing allogeneic hematopoietic stem cell transplantation.

The reads were generated on an Illumina MiSeq. TCRdb trimmed the raw reads at Q25, called clones with MiXCR and kept productive beta chains. Every entry covers one CDR3 protein and lists the most common genes and DNA from its rows. The sample yields roughly 71,000 distinct CDR3 sequences; around 57% were counted once. 7% to 9.5% of the sample goes to the ten largest clones. T-allo10 cells derived from donors were reported to be host alloantigen-specific and anergic, and to suppress in an alloantigen-specific manner. The trim is 0 bases for V and 3 bases for J, with a gap of 15 bases between the germline ends. In the germline V gene, CDR1 corresponds to MGHRA and CDR2 to YSYEKL. From the cysteine through the phenylalanine, the CDR3 covers 17 amino acids. Only the CDR3 part of the read is kept: 51 bases, read in frame from the first base.

Sequenced sample: cultured T cells, either the whole culture or a sorted T cell fraction (not recorded which). In light of the paper, this sample's cell subset or site label describes: Tr1-enriched cell product generated in vitro against host alloantigens. This sequence originates from a human donor in good health. The receptor chain draws on TRBV4-1 and TRBJ2-4, with the D call tentatively TRBD1 or TRBD2, each fitting 5 bases. CDR3 loop: CASSQDLLGRVKNIQYF. The bases are TGCGCCAGCAGCCAAGATCTTTTGGGGCGGGTCAAAAACATTCAGTACTTC.